The 26 T cell receptor beta chains given below trace back to one sample, sequenced in a study of OX40 agonist ivuxolimab in advanced cancers. TCRdb keeps only in-frame clones here, not all; method: immunoSEQ multiplex PCR. The data contain about 50,000 clones, around 79% of them seen just once; the ten biggest clones take up about 1.9%. The source was CD4+ or CD8+ T cells sorted from blood, collected in a trial of the OX40 agonist ivuxolimab. These receptors all stem from an adult with an advanced solid tumor such as melanoma, head and neck, liver or kidney cancer.

The gene calls are TRBV11-3 and TRBJ2-2, with unresolved D. CDR1 and CDR2 (germline): SGHNT, YENEEA. V lost 5 bases and J lost 6, with 10 bases in between. The CDR3 is 13 amino acids. CDR3: CASSTRSAGELFF. In nucleotides, the CDR3 is TGTGCCAGCAGCACCAGGTCGGCCGGGGAGCTGTTTTTT.

CDR3 residues: CASRPGANEKLFF. The CDR3 coding sequence is TGCGCCAGCAGGCCAGGGGCAAATGAAAAACTGTTTTTT. V gene TRBV5-1 combines with J gene TRBJ1-4; TRBD1 is a possible D gene (6 bases). The V gene lost 5 bases and the J gene lost 5 bases, with 10 bases spanning the gap. This CDR3 is built from 13 residues. Looked up from germline, CDR1 is SGHRS and CDR2 is YFSETQ.

J is TRBJ2-5 and V is TRBV9, with D possibly matching TRBD1 (7 bases). This CDR3 spans 20 amino acids. The germline CDR1 and CDR2 sequences are SGDLS and YYNGEE. Trimming shortened V by 0 bases and J by 0 bases, and 24 bases separated the two germline ends. The CDR3 is CASSVAGGTRTTSDQETQYF. As DNA, the CDR3 is TGTGCCAGCAGCGTAGCAGGGGGGACGAGGACTACATCAGACCAAGAGACCCAGTACTTC.

This clone turned up a few times. The chain has TRBV7-9 and TRBJ1-6; maybe TRBD1 (6 bases). Germline CDR1 reads SEHNR; CDR2 reads FQNEAQ (reference sequence). The V end was cut by 6 bases, the J end by 5 bases, with 14 bases between. The CDR3 extends over 15 amino acids. In DNA, the CDR3 is TGTGCCAGCAGAAGGACAGACGTGGATAATTCACCCCTCCACTTT. Amino acid sequence: CASRRTDVDNSPLHF.

The CDR3 reads CASSQSGLAENTGELFF. As DNA, the CDR3 is TGCGCCAGCAGTCAATCTGGCCTAGCGGAGAACACCGGGGAGCTGTTTTTT. The V gene is TRBV23-1, the J gene TRBJ2-2; 7 nucleotides agree with TRBD2. TRBV23-1 is given ORF status, its function remaining uncertain. The ends lost 0 bases at V and 1 base at J; junction bases unmatched: 5. The CDR3 spans 17 residues.

The gene calls are TRBV7-8 and TRBJ2-3, with 9 bases lining up with TRBD2. The junction had 7 bases not matched to a gene; V was cut back by 5 bases and J by 1 base. CDR3 length: 16 amino acids. Germline CDR1 reads SGHVS; CDR2 reads FQNEAQ. CDR3 amino acids: CASSLWTSAGTDTQYF. The CDR3 DNA reads TGTGCCAGCAGCCTATGGACTAGCGCGGGCACAGATACGCAGTATTTT.

This clone was found once. The chain combines TRBV5-4 with TRBJ2-5; TRBD2 matches at 8 bases. In germline, CDR1 is SGHNT, CDR2 YYREEE (reference sequence). J lost 2 bases, V lost 0 bases, and 6 bases had no gene match. The CDR3 sequence is 16 residues long. DNA of the CDR3: TGTGCCAGCAGCTTGGGATCGGGGGGGGCACAAGAGACCCAGTACTTC. Its protein is CASSLGSGGAQETQYF. The complete variable domain, with remaining parts taken from reference TRBV5-4 and TRBJ2-5, reads ETGVTQSPTHLIKTRGQQVTLRCSSQSGHNTVSWYQQALGQGPQFIFQYYREEENGRGNFPPRFSGLQFPNYSSELNVNALELDDSALYLCASSLGSGGAQETQYFGPGTRLLVL.

The chain couples TRBV2 to TRBJ2-3, with 7 positions matching TRBD2. This CDR3 is 15 amino acids long. Trimming cost V 4 bases and J 2 bases; bases outside gene matches: 6. The V gene's germline CDR1 is SNHLY and CDR2 FYNNEI. CDR3 in DNA: TGTGCCAGCAGTGGAGTAGCGGGCTTCACAGATACGCAGTATTTT. Translating it yields CASSGVAGFTDTQYF.

This clone was found once. V and J are TRBV4-2 and TRBJ2-7, with D tentatively TRBD2 (7 bases). V lost 0 bases to trimming and J lost 3 bases, with 12 bases between them. Germline CDR1 and CDR2: LGHNA and YNFKEQ. This CDR3 spans 15 amino acids. Here the CDR3 DNA reads TGTGCCAGCAGCCAAGAGGTCGGGGGGCTCTACGAGCAGTACTTC. Its translation: CASSQEVGGLYEQYF.

The rearrangement uses TRBV7-2 and TRBJ1-6, with a weak D call TRBD1 (5 bases). The CDR3 is made up of 15 amino acids. The germline V and J ends were trimmed by 5 bases and 2 bases, with 10 bases remaining between them. Germline assignment: CDR1 SGHTA and CDR2 FQGNSA. CDR3 DNA: TGTGCCAGCAGCCTAGGGGCAGCCTATAATTCACCCCTCCACTTT. It specifies CASSLGAAYNSPLHF.

This chain connects TRBV7-2 to TRBJ1-6, with a possible D match to TRBD1 (5 bases). Germline-derived CDR1 and CDR2 are SGHTA and FQGNSA. CDR3 length: 16 amino acids. Trimming pared 7 bases from V and 4 bases from J, leaving 17 bases between. DNA for the CDR3: TGTGCCAGCACCTCCCGTGGGGGTTCTTATAATTCACCCCTCCACTTT. It translates to CASTSRGGSYNSPLHF.

This sequence joins TRBV6-5 and TRBJ2-5; D possibly corresponds to TRBD2 (6 bases). This CDR3 contains 14 residues. In germline, CDR1 is MNHEY, CDR2 SVGAGI. V lost 2 bases and J 1 base, leaving 8 bases between the germline ends. CDR3 coding DNA: TGTGCCAGCAGTTACGTGCGGGGCCAAGAGACCCAGTACTTC. It is translated as CASSYVRGQETQYF.

The chain links TRBV19 to TRBJ1-5; no clear D gene. CDR1 is LNHDA, CDR2 SQIVND, per germline (reference sequence). V dropped 7 bases and J dropped 1 base, with 17 bases sitting between them. This CDR3 has 16 amino acids. CDR3 DNA: TGTGCCAGTATCGCTCCGGGAGGGTTGAGCAATCAGCCCCAGCATTTT. It is translated as CASIAPGGLSNQPQHF.

The chain combines TRBV28 with TRBJ2-5; TRBD2 is a possible D gene (5 bases). Per the germline V gene, CDR1 is MDHEN and CDR2 is SYDVKM. This CDR3 has 15 amino acids. The V gene lost 5 bases and the J gene lost 4 bases, with 17 bases spanning the gap. The CDR3 coding sequence is TGTGCCAGCAGTCCCCGGGCGGGCCGGATAGAGACCCAGTACTTC. It translates to CASSPRAGRIETQYF.

V and J are TRBV19 and TRBJ2-5; 13 positions match TRBD2. The junction had 4 bases not matched to a gene; V was cut back by 9 bases and J by 6 bases. The CDR3 runs 13 residues. Germline V lookup: CDR1 LNHDA, CDR2 SQIVND (reference sequence). CDR3 nucleotides: TGTGCCAGCGGACTAGCGGGGGAAAAGACCCAGTACTTC. Its translation: CASGLAGEKTQYF.

The chain joins TRBV12-1 to TRBJ2-7; TRBD1, the table's D call, lacks a check against the DNA. TRBV12-1 is classified as a pseudogene. This CDR3 is 19 amino acids long. The CDR3 loop is CASSFRPLHRDRLYYEQYF. The CDR3 DNA follows: TGTGCCAGCAGCTTTAGACCCCTCCACAGGGACCGTCTATACTACGAGCAGTACTTC.

The chain combines TRBV6-6 with TRBJ2-5; 7 bases agree with TRBD2. In germline, CDR1 is MNHNY, CDR2 SVGAGI (reference sequence). CDR3 length: 14 residues. V shed 6 bases, J shed 2 bases, and the junction held 6 bases outside the gene matches. CDR3 in DNA: TGTGCCAGCAGATCCCCGGGGGGACAAGAGACCCAGTACTTC. It yields the protein CASRSPGGQETQYF.

The chain carries TRBV11-2 and TRBJ2-7; TRBD1 matches 9 bases. The CDR3 is 15 residues long. Germline V lookup: CDR1 SGHAT, CDR2 FQNNGV. V lost 5 bases, J lost 3 bases, and 8 bases stayed unmatched. CDR3 amino acids: CASSTWTGAYYEQYF. In DNA, the CDR3 is TGTGCCAGCAGCACCTGGACAGGGGCCTACTACGAGCAGTACTTC.

There are a few counts of this clone. The chain couples TRBV5-5 to TRBJ1-4; 8 bases are a match to TRBD1. Trimming removed 3 bases from V and 5 bases from J; junction bases left unmatched: 6. This CDR3 region has 15 residues. Germline V lookup: CDR1 SGHKS, CDR2 YYEKEE (reference sequence). CDR3 protein: CASSSSGQENEKLFF. In DNA, the CDR3 is TGTGCCAGCAGCTCCTCGGGACAGGAAAATGAAAAACTGTTTTTT.

The chain uses TRBV4-3 and TRBJ1-3, with 8 positions matching TRBD1. Germline CDR1 and CDR2: LGHNA and YSLEER. Germline trimming cut 2 bases from V and 6 bases from J; bases unmatched to any gene: 3. This CDR3 contains 14 residues. CDR3 nucleotide sequence: TGCGCCAGCAGCCAAAGACAGGGGATAAACACCATATATTTT. Its protein product is CASSQRQGINTIYF.

The chain is built from TRBV7-9 and TRBJ1-1; TRBD1 is a possible D gene (5 bases). This CDR3 has 12 residues. Trimming removed 7 bases at V and 3 bases at J, with 9 bases between. Germline V lookup: CDR1 SEHNR, CDR2 FQNEAQ (reference sequence). This chain's CDR3 is CASTRGDTEAFF. In nucleotides, the CDR3 is TGTGCCAGCACCCGGGGCGACACTGAAGCTTTCTTT.

The chain uses TRBV4-3 and TRBJ2-7; the D call may be TRBD1 or TRBD2 (5 bases each). V lost 0 bases and J 10 bases, leaving 13 bases between the germline ends. Looked up from germline, CDR1 is LGHNA and CDR2 is YSLEER. The CDR3 loop spans 13 amino acids. The CDR3 spells CASSQDEGTSQYF. The CDR3 region has the DNA TGCGCCAGCAGCCAAGATGAAGGGACCTCACAGTACTTC.

This clone has just a few counts. The chain joins TRBV21-1 to TRBJ2-7; the table's D call of TRBD1 was not tested on the DNA. TRBV21-1 is listed as a pseudogene. This CDR3 is built from 19 residues. The CDR3 nucleotides read TGTGCCAGCAGCAAAGGAGGGACAGAGGGGAGTTCGCTCTCCTACGAGCAGTACTTC. The encoded protein is CASSKGGTEGSSLSYEQYF.

The rearrangement joins TRBV2 to TRBJ1-2; D is undetermined. The germline V and J ends were trimmed by 1 base and 8 bases, with 11 bases remaining between them. Per germline, CDR1 SNHLY and CDR2 FYNNEI. CDR3 length: 13 amino acids. CDR3 bases: TGTGCCAGCAGTGAAGACCCCCTCTGGGGCTACACCTTC. Residues: CASSEDPLWGYTF.

The genes are TRBV6-5 and TRBJ2-3; 11 nucleotides match TRBD2. V gave up 6 bases and J gave up 5 bases; unmatched junction bases: 7. CDR3 length: 15 residues. CDR1 and CDR2 (germline): MNHEY, SVGAGI. Written as DNA, the CDR3 is TGTGCCAGCAGAATTAGCGGGAGGGGGATAGATACGCAGTATTTT. Residues: CASRISGRGIDTQYF.

V and J are TRBV30 and TRBJ2-5; D could derive from TRBD1 or TRBD2 (6 bases each). Trimming stripped 4 bases from V and 5 bases from J, with 17 bases between. The CDR3 sequence is 14 residues long. Germline V lookup: CDR1 GTSNPN, CDR2 SVGIG (reference sequence). CDR3 loop: CAWNRGRGGETQYF. The CDR3 bases are TGTGCCTGGAACCGGGGGCGAGGGGGGGAGACCCAGTACTTC. Drawing the rest from reference TRBV30 and TRBJ2-5, the complete variable domain is SQTIHQWPATLVQPVGSPLSLECTVEGTSNPNLYWYRQAAGRGLQLLFYSVGIGQISSEVPQNLSASRPQDRQFILSSKKLLLSDSGFYLCAWNRGRGGETQYFGPGTRLLVL.